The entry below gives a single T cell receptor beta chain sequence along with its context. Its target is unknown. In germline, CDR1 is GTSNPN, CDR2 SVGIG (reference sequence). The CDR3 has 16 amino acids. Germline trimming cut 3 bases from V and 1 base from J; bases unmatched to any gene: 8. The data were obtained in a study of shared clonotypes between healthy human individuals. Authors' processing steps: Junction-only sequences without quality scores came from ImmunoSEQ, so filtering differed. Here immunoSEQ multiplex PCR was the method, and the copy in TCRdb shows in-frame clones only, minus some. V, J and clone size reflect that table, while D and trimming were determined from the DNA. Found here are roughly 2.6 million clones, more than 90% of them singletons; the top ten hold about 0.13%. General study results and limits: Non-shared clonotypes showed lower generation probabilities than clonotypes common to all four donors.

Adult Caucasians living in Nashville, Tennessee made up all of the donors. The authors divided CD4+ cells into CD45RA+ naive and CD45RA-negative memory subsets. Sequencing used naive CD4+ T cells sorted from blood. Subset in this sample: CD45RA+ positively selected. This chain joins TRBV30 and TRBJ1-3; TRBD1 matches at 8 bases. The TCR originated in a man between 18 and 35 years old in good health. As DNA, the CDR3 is TGTGCCTGGAGGCCGGGACAGGCTATTTCTGGAAACACCATATATTTT. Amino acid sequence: CAWRPGQAISGNTIYF.